These T cell receptor beta chains were read from a single sample in a study of cytomegalovirus exposure and HLA in healthy donors. Profiled with immunoSEQ multiplex PCR; TCRdb holds only in-frame clones, not every one. Counted here are roughly 200,000 clones, 79% occurring once; the ten biggest clones make up approximately 4%. Source material: PBMCs. The receptors were sampled from a woman aged 25-40 years in good health and CMV-seropositive. CDR3s leave out the opening cysteine and the closing phenylalanine or tryptophan. D genes are given only for firm matches. Rows may omit the clone size; those that give it use once, few, many or a size class.

TRBV5-6 few TRBD2 ASSRTGLASSSGDLEQF
TRBV5-4 - TRBD2 ASDLAGGSPDTQY
TRBV19 - TRBD2 ASSPRGGIQETQY
TRBV6-5 - - ASSYATTSYEQY
TRBV2 once TRBD1 ASNMGQETSYEQY
TRBV10-3 - TRBD1 AISEGGQGNQPQH
TRBV7-2 - - ASSWGGGGPVFGANVLT
TRBV5-1 - - ASSLFGVEEQF
TRBV30 - TRBD1 ACTGGYGYT
TRBV6-4 - - ATSVWPGANVLT
TRBV7-9 - TRBD1 ASRSTGTGGAWWGEKLF
TRBV5-1 - TRBD1 ASSSGQLLLPEAF
TRBV6-5 few - ASSYSSRARGEQY
TRBV7-9 - TRBD1 ASSFMTGEKEKLF
TRBV20-1 - - SASVEIEY
TRBV19 - TRBD2 ASRLAGGHNEQF
TRBV5-6 - TRBD1 ASSLVGQGKAGELF
TRBV6-5 once TRBD1 ASSYGQGTSFHEQF
TRBV7-8 - TRBD2 ASSPGSRGDNEQF
TRBV9 - - ASSVATQANVLT
TRBV5-6 - - ASSLEWRKLF
TRBV6-1 few - ASSELPGHKNTIY
TRBV5-6 - TRBD1 ASSPGTGKPGELF
TRBV6-1 - - ASREQGFGGAEAF
TRBV4-3 - - ASSQVMPPSADTQY
TRBV6-5 once TRBD1 ASSYGRGETEAF
TRBV6-1 - - ASNARQFEAF
TRBV11-2 - TRBD1 ASSLSGTGYSPLH
TRBV7-9 - - ASTGGASYEQY
TRBV27 - - ASSFLEGGEQF
TRBV10-3 few TRBD1 AISSSSGQGAYNEQF
TRBV4-2 - - ASSQEGPGRDEQY
TRBV5-1 few TRBD1 ASSLGTGGGYT
TRBV5-5 - - ASSLGRGTVEKLF
TRBV4-3 - - ASSQDFKAYRVGDEKLF
TRBV9 - - ASSGWASSKYEQF
TRBV6-1 - - ASSGGVKGTEAF
TRBV2 - TRBD2 ASEPGLAGGLNEQF
TRBV9 - - ASSEGQSNYEQY
TRBV4-2 - - ASSQELARYNEQF
TRBV15 - - ATSRDLAGTGELF
TRBV5-6 - - ASSSLGGVGTDTQY
TRBV4-2 - TRBD1 ASSQNGRQGASTEAF
TRBV6-6 - - ASGRWTF
TRBV5-1 - - ASGEASTEAF
TRBV25-1 - - ATSQGLEGYT
TRBV7-2 - - ASSLGDSHFQPQH
TRBV29-1 - - SVEESGNQPQH
TRBV13 - - ASSSDSSYEQY
TRBV6-6 - - ASSYGDGYT
TRBV4-2 - - ASSQEQGDSPLH
TRBV7-2 - - ASSLQGSNQPQH
TRBV29-1 - - SVETGAGYEQY
TRBV7-6 once - ASSPGRTGEQY
TRBV9 - - ASSVTDYGYT
TRBV7-6 once - ASSHSTSRGTYEQY
TRBV2 - TRBD2 ASSEAFVLRVSGGYNEQF
TRBV11-3 - TRBD1 ASSLGGQGGNEAF
TRBV18 - TRBD1 ASSPDRGGYEQY
TRBV19 once - ASSIDRRQSYGYT